Listed here are 4 T cell receptor beta chains from one sample, sequenced in a study of shared clonotypes between healthy human individuals. Here immunoSEQ multiplex PCR was the method, and the copy in TCRdb shows in-frame clones only, minus some. The table records 550,000 to 600,000 clones, around three quarters of them present only once. Sequenced material: PBMCs. These receptors came from a middle-aged woman in good health. Some clones in this sample may be carry-over from other donors' samples.

The rearrangement links TRBV5-6 to TRBJ2-7; D uncertain. Per germline, CDR1 SGHDT and CDR2 YYEEEE. Trimming left V 2 bases short and J 1 base short, with 7 bases between. The CDR3 is 13 residues long. CDR3: CASSFVQSYEQYF. The CDR3 coding sequence is TGTGCCAGCAGCTTTGTCCAGTCCTACGAGCAGTACTTC.

This rearrangement joins TRBV19 to TRBJ2-7; D might be TRBD2 (6 bases). The CDR3 loop spans 16 amino acids. The ends were cut back, 0 bases at V and 8 bases at J, with 20 bases in the middle. Germline assignment: CDR1 LNHDA and CDR2 SQIVND (reference sequence). The DNA for the CDR3 is TGTGCCAGTAGTATAGATCTGGCGGGACCCTCCAGGAAGCAGTACTTC. Its protein product is CASSIDLAGPSRKQYF.

In this sample, this clone turned up a few times. The sample has other DNA sequences that encode this CDR3 too. The J gene is TRBJ2-5, the V gene TRBV29-1, with D maybe TRBD1 (8 bases). There are 12 residues in the CDR3. Trimming took off 6 bases at V and 5 bases at J, with 13 bases between the two ends. CDR1 is SQVTM, CDR2 ANQGSEA, per germline. CDR3 bases: TGCAGCGTGGAACAGGGGGGGGAGACCCAGTACTTC. This gives the protein CSVEQGGETQYF.

This clone was picked up one time. CDR3 nucleotide sequence: TGTGCCAGCATCGGACAGGGGGCGCGTCAGCCCCAGCATTTT. This sequence encodes CASIGQGARQPQHF. The chain carries TRBV27 and TRBJ1-5, with 11 bases identical to TRBD1. J lost 6 bases, V lost 7 bases, and 5 bases had no gene match. Germline CDR1 and CDR2: MNHEY and SMNVEV (reference sequence). The CDR3 covers 14 residues.